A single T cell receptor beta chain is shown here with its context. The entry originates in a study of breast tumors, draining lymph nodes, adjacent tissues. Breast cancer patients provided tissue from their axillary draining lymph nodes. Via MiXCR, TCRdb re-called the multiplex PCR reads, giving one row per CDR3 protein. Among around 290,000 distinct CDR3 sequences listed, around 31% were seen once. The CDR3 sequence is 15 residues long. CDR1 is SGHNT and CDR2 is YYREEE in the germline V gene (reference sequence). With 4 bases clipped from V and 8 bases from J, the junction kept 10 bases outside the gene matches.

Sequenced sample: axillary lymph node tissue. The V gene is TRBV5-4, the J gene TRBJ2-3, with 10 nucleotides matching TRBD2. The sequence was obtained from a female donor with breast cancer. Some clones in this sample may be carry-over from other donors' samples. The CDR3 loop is CASSPLAGVAGTQYF. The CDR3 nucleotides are TGTGCCAGCAGCCCCCTAGCGGGAGTGGCAGGTACGCAGTATTTT.